The text below deals with one T cell receptor (beta chain). The antigen is unknown. Amplification targeted TCR beta CDR3 regions from RNA transcripts. HTBI primers were employed in a first-round RT-PCR of the TCR CDR3. TCRdb reprocessed the multiplex PCR reads with MiXCR, giving one entry per CDR3 protein. The table records 450,000 to 600,000 distinct CDR3 sequences, just under 20% of them present only once. Germline-derived CDR1 and CDR2 are MNHNS and SASEGT. The CDR3 consists of 16 residues. Trimming left V 0 bases short and J 6 bases short, with 15 bases between. The sample is drawn from a study of T cells in Graves' hyperthyroidism and ophthalmopathy. The PBMCs were taken from about 9.7 ml of fresh peripheral blood. Findings and caveats of the study: Ophthalmopathy was told apart from stable hyperthyroidism by a 13 V-J model. Most thyroid clonotypes that were expanded above 0.001 also turned up in blood. Ophthalmopathy prediction by the model preceded onset by a median 6.5 months.

Sequences were obtained from blood. The sequence was obtained from a man aged 35-49 years with Graves' ophthalmopathy. The J gene is TRBJ1-5, the V gene TRBV6-1; maybe TRBD1 (5 bases). The CDR3 here is CASSEANRWGVQPQHF. CDR3 bases: TGTGCCAGCAGTGAAGCTAACAGATGGGGGGTTCAGCCCCAGCATTTT.